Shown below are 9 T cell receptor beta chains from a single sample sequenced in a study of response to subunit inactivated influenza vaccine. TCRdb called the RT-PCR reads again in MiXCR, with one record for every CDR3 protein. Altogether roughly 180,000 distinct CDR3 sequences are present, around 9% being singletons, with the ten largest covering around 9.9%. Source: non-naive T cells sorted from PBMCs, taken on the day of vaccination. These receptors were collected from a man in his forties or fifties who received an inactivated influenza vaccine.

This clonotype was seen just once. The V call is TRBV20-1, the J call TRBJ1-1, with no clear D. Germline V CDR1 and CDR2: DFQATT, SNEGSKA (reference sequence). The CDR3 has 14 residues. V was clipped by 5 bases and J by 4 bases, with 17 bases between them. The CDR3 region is CSAHQGPVGTEAFF. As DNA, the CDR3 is TGCAGTGCTCACCAAGGACCGGTCGGCACTGAAGCTTTCTTT.

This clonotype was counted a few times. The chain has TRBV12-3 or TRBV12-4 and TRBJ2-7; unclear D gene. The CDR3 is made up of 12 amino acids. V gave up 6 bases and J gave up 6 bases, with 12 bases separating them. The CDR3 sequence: CASSSIGSEQYF. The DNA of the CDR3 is TGTGCCAGCAGCTCAATCGGATCCGAGCAGTACTTC.

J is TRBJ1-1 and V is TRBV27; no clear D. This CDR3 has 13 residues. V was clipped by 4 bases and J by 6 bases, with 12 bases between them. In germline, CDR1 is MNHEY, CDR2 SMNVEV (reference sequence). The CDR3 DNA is TGTGCCAGCAGTTCTTTCCTGGGAGCTGAAGCTTTCTTT. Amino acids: CASSSFLGAEAFF.

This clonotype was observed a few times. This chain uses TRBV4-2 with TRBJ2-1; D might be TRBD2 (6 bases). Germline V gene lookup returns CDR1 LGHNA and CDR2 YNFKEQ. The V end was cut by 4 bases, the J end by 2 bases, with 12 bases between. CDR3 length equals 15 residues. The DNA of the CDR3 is TGTGCCAGCAGCCTAAACGGGGGACCCTACAATGAGCAGTTCTTC. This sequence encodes CASSLNGGPYNEQFF.

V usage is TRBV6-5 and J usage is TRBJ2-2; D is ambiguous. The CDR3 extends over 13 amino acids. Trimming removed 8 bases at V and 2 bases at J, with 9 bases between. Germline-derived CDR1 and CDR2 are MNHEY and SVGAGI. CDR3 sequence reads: CASRLPNTGELFF. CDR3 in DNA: TGTGCCAGCCGTTTACCCAACACCGGGGAGCTGTTTTTT.

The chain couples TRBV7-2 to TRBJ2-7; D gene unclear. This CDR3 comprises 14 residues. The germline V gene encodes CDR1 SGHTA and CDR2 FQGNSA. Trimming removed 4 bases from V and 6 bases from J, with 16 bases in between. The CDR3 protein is CASSYNWAGSEQYF. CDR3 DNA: TGTGCCAGCAGCTACAATTGGGCCGGTTCCGAGCAGTACTTC. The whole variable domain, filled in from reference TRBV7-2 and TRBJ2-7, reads GAGVSQSPSNKVTEKGKDVELRCDPISGHTALYWYRQSLGQGLEFLIYFQGNSAPDKSGLPSDRFSAERTGGSVSTLTIQRTQQEDSAVYLCASSYNWAGSEQYFGPGTRLTVT.

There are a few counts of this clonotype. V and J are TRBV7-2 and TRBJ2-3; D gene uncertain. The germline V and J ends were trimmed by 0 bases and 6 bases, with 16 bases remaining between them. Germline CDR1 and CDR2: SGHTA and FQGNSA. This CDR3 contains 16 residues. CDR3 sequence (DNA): TGTGCCAGCAGCTTAGCGGGTTCAGGACGAGTGGATACGCAGTATTTT. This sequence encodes CASSLAGSGRVDTQYF.

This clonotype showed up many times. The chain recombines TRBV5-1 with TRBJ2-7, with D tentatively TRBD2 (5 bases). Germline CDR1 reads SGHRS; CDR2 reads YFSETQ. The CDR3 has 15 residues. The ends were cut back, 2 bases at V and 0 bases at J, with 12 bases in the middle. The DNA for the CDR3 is TGCGCCAGCAGCTTTAGTGCGGGTCCCTCCTACGAGCAGTACTTC. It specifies CASSFSAGPSYEQYF.

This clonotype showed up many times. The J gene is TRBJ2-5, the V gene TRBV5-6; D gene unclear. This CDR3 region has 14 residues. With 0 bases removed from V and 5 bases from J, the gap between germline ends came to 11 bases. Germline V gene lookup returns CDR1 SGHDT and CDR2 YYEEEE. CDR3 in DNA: TGTGCCAGCAGCTTGGAGGGTTTTGGTGAGACCCAGTACTTC. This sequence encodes CASSLEGFGETQYF.